The 22 T cell receptor beta chains below come from one sample, sequenced in a study of CD8 T cells in Susac syndrome. An amount of RNA that ranged from 0.5 to 1 ug was reverse transcribed with random hexamers. TCRdb reprocessed the immunoSEQ multiplex PCR reads with MiXCR, giving one entry per CDR3 protein. Of about 200,000 distinct CDR3 sequences in the sample, 85% to 95% were seen once. Sequencing was carried out using CD4+ T cells from PBMCs. These receptors all come from a human donor with multiple sclerosis.

The chain couples TRBV29-1 to TRBJ2-1, with 10 bases that match TRBD2. Germline V gives CDR1 SQVTM, CDR2 ANQGSEA. CDR3 length: 15 amino acids. The junction had 13 bases not matched to a gene; V was cut back by 7 bases and J by 7 bases. The CDR3 DNA is TGCAGCGCACTTTCCCCAGCGGGGGGGCGGAATGAGCAGTTCTTC. It codes for CSALSPAGGRNEQFF.

The chain couples TRBV27 to TRBJ1-2; the match to TRBD1 covers 9 bases. The CDR3 has 13 amino acids. The V gene's germline CDR1 is MNHEY and CDR2 SMNVEV (reference sequence). The V and J ends lost 8 bases and 4 bases, in that order; junction bases with no gene match: 5. CDR3 amino acids: CASRTGDPYGYTF. CDR3 in DNA: TGTGCCAGCCGGACAGGGGACCCCTATGGCTACACCTTC.

The rearrangement links TRBV5-4 to TRBJ2-6; 8 bases are shared with TRBD2. Trimming at V came to 2 bases and at J to 0 bases, leaving 7 bases not matched to a gene. The CDR3 contains 18 residues. Germline V gene lookup returns CDR1 SGHNT and CDR2 YYREEE (reference sequence). The CDR3 sequence: CASSLDAGGRSGANVLTF. DNA for the CDR3: TGTGCCAGCAGCTTAGATGCGGGGGGCCGCTCTGGGGCCAACGTCCTGACTTTC.

The chain uses TRBV30 and TRBJ1-2, with TRBD1 as a possible D gene (5 bases). Germline values: CDR1 GTSNPN, CDR2 SVGIG (reference sequence). The CDR3 runs to 13 residues. V lost 3 bases, J lost 4 bases, and 12 bases lay in between. CDR3 sequence (DNA): TGTGCCTGGAGGATCCAGGGAACCTATGGCTACACCTTC. Translated, it gives CAWRIQGTYGYTF.

This chain joins TRBV12-3 or TRBV12-4 and TRBJ2-7; D is unresolved. The CDR3 has 13 residues. Trimming took 7 bases from V and 5 from J, leaving 15 bases between them. CDR3 sequence reads: CASKLSFTNEQYF. CDR3 sequence (DNA): TGTGCCAGCAAGTTGTCCTTTACCAACGAGCAGTACTTC.

V is TRBV9 and J is TRBJ1-2; D possibly corresponds to TRBD1 (6 bases). Trimming left V 4 bases short and J 3 bases short, with 16 bases between. The length of the CDR3 is 15 residues. CDR1 is SGDLS and CDR2 is YYNGEE in the germline V gene. The CDR3 region is CASSPGAGGDYGYTF. As DNA, the CDR3 is TGTGCCAGCAGCCCAGGGGCGGGGGGCGACTATGGCTACACCTTC.

CDR3 sequence reads: CASSLNRDQETQYF. In DNA form, the CDR3 reads TGTGCCAGCAGCCTAAACCGGGACCAAGAGACCCAGTACTTC. The rearrangement joins TRBV3-1 to TRBJ2-5; D gene uncertain. CDR1 is LGHDT, CDR2 YNNKEL, per germline (reference sequence). The V end was cut by 4 bases, the J end by 0 bases, with 9 bases between. This CDR3 is 14 amino acids long.

The rearrangement links TRBV29-1 to TRBJ2-1, with D possibly matching TRBD1 (6 bases). The V gene lost 4 bases and the J gene lost 2 bases, with 15 bases spanning the gap. CDR3 length equals 15 residues. From germline, CDR1 is SQVTM and CDR2 ANQGSEA. The CDR3 nucleotides are TGCAGCGTTGGATTTCTCACAGGGACCTACAATGAGCAGTTCTTC. This translates into CSVGFLTGTYNEQFF.

This chain connects TRBV7-6 to TRBJ2-1; D possibly corresponds to TRBD2 (6 bases). The germline V gene encodes CDR1 SGHVS and CDR2 FNYEAQ. CDR3 length: 14 residues. The V end was cut by 1 base, the J end by 8 bases, with 12 bases between. The CDR3 DNA follows: TGTGCCAGCAGCTTAGAACGGGGGTGGGATGAGCAGTTCTTC. Amino acids: CASSLERGWDEQFF.

The J gene is TRBJ2-1, the V gene TRBV20-1; weak D call: TRBD2 (7 bases). The CDR3 extends over 19 amino acids. The germline CDR1 and CDR2 sequences are DFQATT and SNEGSKA (reference sequence). V lost 1 base, J lost 0 bases, and 22 bases lay in between. CDR3 in amino acids: CSARALLSGGPSSYNEQFF. The DNA for the CDR3 is TGCAGTGCTAGAGCCCTCTTATCCGGGGGGCCAAGCTCCTACAATGAGCAGTTCTTC.

The CDR3 loop is CASRGRTGPVYGYTF. The CDR3 DNA reads as TGTGCCAGCAGGGGCCGGACAGGGCCAGTCTATGGCTACACCTTC. The chain employs TRBV2 and TRBJ1-2, with 8 bases fitting TRBD1. The CDR3 runs to 15 residues. The V gene's germline CDR1 is SNHLY and CDR2 FYNNEI. The V gene end was trimmed by 6 bases and the J gene end by 4 bases; junction bases not matched to a gene: 10.

The rearrangement joins TRBV3-1 to TRBJ1-5; maybe TRBD1 (6 bases). The V gene's germline CDR1 is LGHDT and CDR2 YNNKEL (reference sequence). V lost 2 bases, J lost 7 bases, and 12 bases lay in between. There are 14 residues in the CDR3. CDR3: CASSQMGGHQPQHF. As DNA, the CDR3 is TGTGCCAGCAGCCAAATGGGGGGACACCAGCCCCAGCATTTT.

The V gene is TRBV20-1, the J gene TRBJ2-2; a weak D match, TRBD2 (5 bases). Germline V lookup: CDR1 DFQATT, CDR2 SNEGSKA (reference sequence). The V end was cut by 5 bases, the J end by 2 bases, with 9 bases between. CDR3 size: 13 residues. Here the CDR3 DNA reads TGCAGTGCTCCCCGGGAAAACACCGGGGAGCTGTTTTTT. Translating it yields CSAPRENTGELFF.

J is TRBJ2-7 and V is TRBV2; D is perhaps TRBD1 (5 bases). V was pared by 1 base and J by 9 bases, with 16 bases between. Germline-derived CDR1 and CDR2 are SNHLY and FYNNEI. The CDR3 length is 14 residues. CDR3 DNA sequence: TGTGCCAGCAGTGAAGGCAGGGCCCGTTTCGGGCAGTACTTC. It encodes CASSEGRARFGQYF.

The rearrangement links TRBV30 to TRBJ2-2, with D uncertain. CDR1 and CDR2 from the germline V gene are GTSNPN and SVGIG (reference sequence). V lost 4 bases, J lost 5 bases, and 14 bases lay in between. The CDR3 runs 14 residues. In DNA, the CDR3 is TGTGCCTGGACCGGACGGTACCCGACCGGGGAGCTGTTTTTT. Protein product: CAWTGRYPTGELFF.

The chain links TRBV19 to TRBJ2-3; no clear D. Germline CDR1 LNHDA, CDR2 SQIVND (reference sequence). There are 14 residues in the CDR3. Trimming stripped 0 bases from V and 2 bases from J, with 6 bases between. CDR3 residues: CASSIDRYTDTQYF. DNA for the CDR3: TGTGCCAGTAGTATAGATCGGTACACAGATACGCAGTATTTT.

This rearrangement joins TRBV1 to TRBJ2-4; the table names TRBD1, a call not compared with the DNA. TRBV1 is designated a pseudogene. The CDR3 has 18 amino acids. For the CDR3, the DNA is TGCACCAGCAGCCACTCACCCCGGACAGGGTTGGACAAAAACATTCAGTACTTC. Its translation: CTSSHSPRTGLDKNIQYF.

The V call is TRBV19, the J call TRBJ1-1; TRBD1 might be the D (5 bases). The ends were cut back, 7 bases at V and 3 bases at J, with 18 bases in the middle. The CDR3 contains 15 residues. The germline gives CDR1 LNHDA, CDR2 SQIVND (reference sequence). Written as DNA, the CDR3 is TGTGCCAGTACCACTCTAGGGGTTCGGGACACTGAAGCTTTCTTT. Its protein product is CASTTLGVRDTEAFF.

The chain has TRBV20-1 and TRBJ2-3, with 12 bases identical to TRBD2. The CDR3 is 17 residues long. Germline CDR1 DFQATT, CDR2 SNEGSKA (reference sequence). The ends lost 5 bases at V and 2 bases at J; junction bases unmatched: 11. This chain's CDR3 is CSACRPRLAGDTDTQYF. CDR3 nucleotides: TGCAGTGCTTGTAGGCCCCGACTAGCGGGGGACACAGATACGCAGTATTTT.

The chain combines TRBV7-2 with TRBJ1-6; D perhaps matches TRBD1 (5 bases). Looked up from germline, CDR1 is SGHTA and CDR2 is FQGNSA. The germline V and J ends were trimmed by 5 bases and 6 bases, with 14 bases remaining between them. The CDR3 sequence is 15 residues long. CDR3 in DNA: TGTGCCAGCAGCCCGCGACAGCACTCTAATTCACCCCTCCACTTT. It specifies CASSPRQHSNSPLHF.

The chain is built from TRBV7-9 and TRBJ1-2, with D possibly being TRBD1 (5 bases). This CDR3 has 14 amino acids. Germline lookup yields CDR1 SEHNR and CDR2 FQNEAQ (reference sequence). V was trimmed by 4 bases and J by 10 bases, leaving 19 bases between them. CDR3: CASSSPDTTGPYTF. CDR3 in DNA: TGTGCCAGCAGCTCTCCGGATACTACAGGTCCCTACACCTTC.

V usage is TRBV29-1 and J usage is TRBJ2-6; D unclear. Between the trimmed V and J ends, which lost 6 bases and 0 bases, there was a span of 9 bases. In germline, CDR1 is SQVTM, CDR2 ANQGSEA. This CDR3 is built from 14 residues. The chain's CDR3 is CSVSINSGANVLTF. Here the CDR3 DNA reads TGCAGCGTCAGCATAAACTCTGGGGCCAACGTCCTGACTTTC.